The entry below describes one TCR beta chain. Antigen: not known. Per germline, CDR1 SQVTM and CDR2 ANQGSEA. Trimming took 5 bases from V and 3 from J, leaving 14 bases between them. The CDR3 extends over 13 amino acids. This sample stems from a study of shared clonotypes between healthy human individuals. Study-level points and caveats: Memory subsets had estimated richness that was generally smaller than that of naive subsets.

CD45RA-negative memory and CD45RA+ naive subsets were split from the CD4+ cells. Method: immunoSEQ multiplex PCR; TCRdb's copy keeps in-frame clones and lacks some. The table lists about 2.3 million clones, 85% to 95% of them singletons, with more than 0.35% in the top ten. Sequences were obtained from naive CD4+ T cells from PBMCs. Subset meaning: CD45RA+ positively selected. This receptor was identified in a man between 18 and 35 years old in good health. Some clones in this sample may be carry-over from other donors' samples. This rearrangement joins TRBV29-1 to TRBJ2-7, with TRBD2 as a possible D gene (6 bases). CDR3: CSVSGVLRYEQYF. Here the CDR3 DNA reads TGCAGCGTTTCGGGAGTCCTACGCTACGAGCAGTACTTC.